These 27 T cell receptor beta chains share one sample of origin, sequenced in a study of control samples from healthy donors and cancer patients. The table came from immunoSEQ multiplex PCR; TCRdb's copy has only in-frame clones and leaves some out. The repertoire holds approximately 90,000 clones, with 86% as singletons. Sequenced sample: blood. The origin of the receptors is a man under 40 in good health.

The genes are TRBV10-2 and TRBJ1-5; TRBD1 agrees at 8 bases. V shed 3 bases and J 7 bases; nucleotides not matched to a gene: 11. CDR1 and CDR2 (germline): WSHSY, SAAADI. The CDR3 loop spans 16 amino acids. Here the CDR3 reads CASSDRSPGGGQPQHF. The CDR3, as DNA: TGCGCCAGCAGTGACCGATCCCCAGGGGGCGGCCAGCCCCAGCATTTT.

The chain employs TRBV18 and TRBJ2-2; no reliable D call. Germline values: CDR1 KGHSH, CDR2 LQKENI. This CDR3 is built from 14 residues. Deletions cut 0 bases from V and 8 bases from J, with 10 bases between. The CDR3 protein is CASSPPGSSGELFF. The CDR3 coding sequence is TGTGCCAGCTCACCACCAGGGTCGTCTGGGGAGCTGTTTTTT.

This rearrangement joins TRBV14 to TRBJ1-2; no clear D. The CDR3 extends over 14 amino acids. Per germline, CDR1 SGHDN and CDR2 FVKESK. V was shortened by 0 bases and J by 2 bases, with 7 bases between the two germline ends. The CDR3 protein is CASSQDAGNYGYTF. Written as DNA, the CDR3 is TGTGCCAGCAGCCAAGATGCGGGGAACTATGGCTACACCTTC.

The CDR3 nucleotides read TGTGCCAGCAGCTTAGGGCCGGGACAGGGGGTACTTAGCTCCTACAATGAGCAGTTCTTC. This codes for CASSLGPGQGVLSSYNEQFF. J is TRBJ2-1 and V is TRBV11-3; 11 bases are a match to TRBD1. CDR1 is SGHNT, CDR2 YENEEA, per germline. The CDR3 covers 20 residues. V dropped 1 base and J dropped 0; count of bases not matched to a gene: 11.

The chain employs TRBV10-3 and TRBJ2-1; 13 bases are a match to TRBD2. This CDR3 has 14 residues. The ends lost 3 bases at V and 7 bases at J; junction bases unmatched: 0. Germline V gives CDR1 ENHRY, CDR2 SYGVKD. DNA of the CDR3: TGTGCCATCAGTGAACTAGCGGGGGGGAATGAGCAGTTCTTC. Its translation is CAISELAGGNEQFF.

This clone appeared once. CDR3 region: CASSLGHNYGYTF. CDR3 bases: TGTGCCAGCAGCCTGGGACACAACTATGGCTACACCTTC. This chain joins TRBV5-6 and TRBJ1-2, with a tentative D call TRBD1 (6 bases). The CDR3 totals 13 residues. From germline, CDR1 is SGHDT and CDR2 YYEEEE. V lost 4 bases, J lost 2 bases, and 9 bases lay in between.

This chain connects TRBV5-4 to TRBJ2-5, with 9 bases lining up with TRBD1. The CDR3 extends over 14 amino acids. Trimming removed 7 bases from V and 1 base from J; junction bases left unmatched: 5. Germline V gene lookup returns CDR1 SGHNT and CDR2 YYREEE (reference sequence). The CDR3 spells CASADRGLQETQYF. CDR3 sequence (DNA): TGTGCCAGCGCGGACAGGGGACTCCAAGAGACCCAGTACTTC. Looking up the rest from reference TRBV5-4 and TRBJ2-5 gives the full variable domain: ETGVTQSPTHLIKTRGQQVTLRCSSQSGHNTVSWYQQALGQGPQFIFQYYREEENGRGNFPPRFSGLQFPNYSSELNVNALELDDSALYLCASADRGLQETQYFGPGTRLLVL.

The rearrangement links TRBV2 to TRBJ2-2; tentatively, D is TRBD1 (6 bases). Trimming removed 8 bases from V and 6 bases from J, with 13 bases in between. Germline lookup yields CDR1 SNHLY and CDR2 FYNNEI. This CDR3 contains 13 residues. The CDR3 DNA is TGTGCCAGCCGGGCCGCAGGGGCCGGGGAGCTGTTTTTT. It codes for CASRAAGAGELFF.

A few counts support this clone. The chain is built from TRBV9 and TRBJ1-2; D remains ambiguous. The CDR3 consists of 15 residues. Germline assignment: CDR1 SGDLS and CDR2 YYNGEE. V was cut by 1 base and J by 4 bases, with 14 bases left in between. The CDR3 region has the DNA TGTGCCAGCAGCGTACCCCGGAGGAACATCTATGGCTACACCTTC. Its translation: CASSVPRRNIYGYTF.

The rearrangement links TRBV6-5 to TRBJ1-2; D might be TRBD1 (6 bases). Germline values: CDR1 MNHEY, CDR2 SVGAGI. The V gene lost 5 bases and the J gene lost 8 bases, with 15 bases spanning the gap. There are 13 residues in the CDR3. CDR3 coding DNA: TGTGCCAGCAGTCAACAGGGTTGGAAAGGCTACACCTTC. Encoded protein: CASSQQGWKGYTF.

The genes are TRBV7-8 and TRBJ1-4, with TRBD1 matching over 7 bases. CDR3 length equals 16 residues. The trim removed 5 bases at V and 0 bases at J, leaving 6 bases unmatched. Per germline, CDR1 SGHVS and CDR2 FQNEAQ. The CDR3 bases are TGTGCCAGCAGCCCCAGGGGGGGTGCAACTAATGAAAAACTGTTTTTT. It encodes CASSPRGGATNEKLFF.

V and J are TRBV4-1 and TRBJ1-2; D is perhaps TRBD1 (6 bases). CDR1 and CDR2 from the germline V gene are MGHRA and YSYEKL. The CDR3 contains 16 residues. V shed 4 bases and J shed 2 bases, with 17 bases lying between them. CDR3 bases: TGCGCCAGCAGCCCGATGGGGGGGGCAGGGAACTATGGCTACACCTTC. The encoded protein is CASSPMGGAGNYGYTF.

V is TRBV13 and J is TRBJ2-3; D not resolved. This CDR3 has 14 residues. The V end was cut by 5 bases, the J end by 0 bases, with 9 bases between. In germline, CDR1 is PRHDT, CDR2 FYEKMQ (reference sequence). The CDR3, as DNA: TGTGCCAGCAGCGAAACACATAGCACAGATACGCAGTATTTT. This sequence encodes CASSETHSTDTQYF.

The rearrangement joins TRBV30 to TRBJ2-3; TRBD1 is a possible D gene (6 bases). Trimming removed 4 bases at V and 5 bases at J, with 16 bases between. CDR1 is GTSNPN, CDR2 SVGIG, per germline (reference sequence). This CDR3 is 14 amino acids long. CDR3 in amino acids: CAWNPQGIRDTQYF. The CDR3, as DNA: TGTGCCTGGAATCCCCAGGGGATTCGAGATACGCAGTATTTT.

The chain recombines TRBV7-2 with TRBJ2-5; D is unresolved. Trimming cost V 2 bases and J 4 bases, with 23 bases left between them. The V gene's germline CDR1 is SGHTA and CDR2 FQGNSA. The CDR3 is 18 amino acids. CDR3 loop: CASSLHSMASRSRETQYF. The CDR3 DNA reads TGTGCCAGCAGCTTACATTCTATGGCGTCCCGGTCACGAGAGACCCAGTACTTC. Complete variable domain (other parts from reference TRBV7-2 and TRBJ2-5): GAGVSQSPSNKVTEKGKDVELRCDPISGHTALYWYRQSLGQGLEFLIYFQGNSAPDKSGLPSDRFSAERTGGSVSTLTIQRTQQEDSAVYLCASSLHSMASRSRETQYFGPGTRLLVL.

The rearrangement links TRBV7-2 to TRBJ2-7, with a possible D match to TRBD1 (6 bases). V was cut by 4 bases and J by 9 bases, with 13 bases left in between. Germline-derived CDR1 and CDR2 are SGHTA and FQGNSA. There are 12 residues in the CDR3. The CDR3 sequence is CASSSSGVVQYF. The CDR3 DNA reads TGTGCCAGCAGCTCCTCAGGGGTTGTGCAGTACTTC.

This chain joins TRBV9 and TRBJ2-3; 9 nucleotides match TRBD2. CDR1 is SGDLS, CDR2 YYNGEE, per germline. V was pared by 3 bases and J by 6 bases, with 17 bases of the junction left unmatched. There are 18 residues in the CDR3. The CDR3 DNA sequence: TGTGCCAGCAGCGCTCCTCCGGGCGCGGGGGGGCCGGGGGATACGCAGTATTTT. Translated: CASSAPPGAGGPGDTQYF. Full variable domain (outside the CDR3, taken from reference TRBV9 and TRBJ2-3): DSGVTQTPKHLITATGQRVTLRCSPRSGDLSVYWYQQSLDQGLQFLIQYYNGEERAKGNILERFSAQQFPDLHSELNLSSLELGDSALYFCASSAPPGAGGPGDTQYFGPGTRLTVL.

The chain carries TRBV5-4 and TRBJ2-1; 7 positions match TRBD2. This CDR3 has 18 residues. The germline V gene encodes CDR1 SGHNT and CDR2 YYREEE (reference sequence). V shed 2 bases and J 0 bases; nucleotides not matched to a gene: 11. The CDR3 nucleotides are TGTGCCAGCAGCTTTGGGAGGGTTTTCCTGAGCTCCTACAATGAGCAGTTCTTC. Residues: CASSFGRVFLSSYNEQFF.

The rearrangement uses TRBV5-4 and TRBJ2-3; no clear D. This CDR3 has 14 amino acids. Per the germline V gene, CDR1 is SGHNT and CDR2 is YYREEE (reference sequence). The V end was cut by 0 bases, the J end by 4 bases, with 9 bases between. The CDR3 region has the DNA TGTGCCAGCAGCTTGGTCGGGCTAGCAGATACGCAGTATTTT. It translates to CASSLVGLADTQYF.

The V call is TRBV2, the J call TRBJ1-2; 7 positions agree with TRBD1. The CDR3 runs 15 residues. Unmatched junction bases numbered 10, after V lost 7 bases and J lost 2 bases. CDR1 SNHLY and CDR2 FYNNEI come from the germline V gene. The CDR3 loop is CASIPNRGRNYGYTF. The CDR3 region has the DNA TGTGCCAGCATCCCGAACAGGGGCCGCAACTATGGCTACACCTTC.

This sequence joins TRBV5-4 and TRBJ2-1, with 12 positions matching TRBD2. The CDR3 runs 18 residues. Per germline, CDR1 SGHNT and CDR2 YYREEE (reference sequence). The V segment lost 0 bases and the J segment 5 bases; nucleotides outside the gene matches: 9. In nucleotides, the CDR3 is TGTGCCAGCAGCTTGGATCTAGCGGGGGGGCCCAACCACAATGAGCAGTTCTTC. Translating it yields CASSLDLAGGPNHNEQFF.

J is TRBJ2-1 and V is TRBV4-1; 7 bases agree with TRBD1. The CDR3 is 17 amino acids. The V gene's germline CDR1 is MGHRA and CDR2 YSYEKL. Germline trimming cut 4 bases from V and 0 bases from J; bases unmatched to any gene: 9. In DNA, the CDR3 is TGCGCCAGCAGCCTTATACTACAGGGGAGCTCCTACAATGAGCAGTTCTTC. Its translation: CASSLILQGSSYNEQFF.

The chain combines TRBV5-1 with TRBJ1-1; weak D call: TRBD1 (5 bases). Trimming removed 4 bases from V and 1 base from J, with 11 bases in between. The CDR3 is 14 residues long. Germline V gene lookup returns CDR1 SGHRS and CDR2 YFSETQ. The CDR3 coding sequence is TGCGCCAGCAGCGAGGGACGGCAGAACACTGAAGCTTTCTTT. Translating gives CASSEGRQNTEAFF. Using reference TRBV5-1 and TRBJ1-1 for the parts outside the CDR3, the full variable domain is KAGVTQTPRYLIKTRGQQVTLSCSPISGHRSVSWYQQTPGQGLQFLFEYFSETQRNKGNFPGRFSGRQFSNSRSEMNVSTLELGDSALYLCASSEGRQNTEAFFGQGTRLTVV.

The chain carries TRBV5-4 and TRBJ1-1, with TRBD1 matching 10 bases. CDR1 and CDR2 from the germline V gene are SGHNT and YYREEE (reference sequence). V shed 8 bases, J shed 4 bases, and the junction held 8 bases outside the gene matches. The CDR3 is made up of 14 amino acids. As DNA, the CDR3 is TGTGCCAGTGGGACAGGGGAAGGAGTCACTGAAGCTTTCTTT. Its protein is CASGTGEGVTEAFF.

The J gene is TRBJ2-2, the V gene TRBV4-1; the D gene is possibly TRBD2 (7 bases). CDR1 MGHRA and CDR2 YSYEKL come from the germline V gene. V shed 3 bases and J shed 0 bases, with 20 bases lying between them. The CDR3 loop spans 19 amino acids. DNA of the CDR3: TGCGCCAGCAGCCACGAGGGGGGGCGGGGGACCGCGAACACCGGGGAGCTGTTTTTT. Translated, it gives CASSHEGGRGTANTGELFF.

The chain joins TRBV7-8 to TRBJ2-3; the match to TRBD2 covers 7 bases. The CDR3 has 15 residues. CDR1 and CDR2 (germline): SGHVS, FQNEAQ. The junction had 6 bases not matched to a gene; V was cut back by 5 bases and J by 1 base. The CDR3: CASSPTGLGTDTQYF. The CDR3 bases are TGTGCCAGCAGCCCCACCGGACTAGGCACAGATACGCAGTATTTT.

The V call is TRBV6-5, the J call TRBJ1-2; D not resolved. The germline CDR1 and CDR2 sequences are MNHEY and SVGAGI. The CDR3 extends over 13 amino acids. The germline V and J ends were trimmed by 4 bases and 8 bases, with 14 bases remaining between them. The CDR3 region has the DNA TGTGCCAGCAGTTCCGGGTCCGTGAGGGGCTACACCTTC. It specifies CASSSGSVRGYTF.